What follows is one T cell receptor beta chain and its context. What it recognizes is unknown. This CDR3 region has 20 residues. J lost 0 bases, V lost 0 bases, and 10 bases had no gene match. Germline lookup yields CDR1 WNHNN and CDR2 SYGVQD (reference sequence). This record belongs to a study of T cells after yellow fever vaccination. One entry per CDR3 protein results from TCRdb running MiXCR on the 5' RACE reads. The sample consists of about 430,000 distinct CDR3 sequences, roughly a sixth of them appearing once. Study-wide results and limits: The CD4 and CD8 compartments had a small share of their clonotypes in common. Re-detected after boosting: most primary clones, around 96% of CD4 and 88% of CD8.

The sequencing here drew on PBMCs, taken before the yellow fever booster vaccination. The rearrangement uses TRBV10-1 and TRBJ1-4, with 10 bases aligning to TRBD1. This sequence originates from a man aged 18 to 30 who received the YFV17D yellow fever vaccine. CDR3 DNA sequence: TGCGCCAGCAGTGAGTCGATTTCCGGGACAGGGGATTCAACTAATGAAAAACTGTTTTTT. Translation gives CASSESISGTGDSTNEKLFF.